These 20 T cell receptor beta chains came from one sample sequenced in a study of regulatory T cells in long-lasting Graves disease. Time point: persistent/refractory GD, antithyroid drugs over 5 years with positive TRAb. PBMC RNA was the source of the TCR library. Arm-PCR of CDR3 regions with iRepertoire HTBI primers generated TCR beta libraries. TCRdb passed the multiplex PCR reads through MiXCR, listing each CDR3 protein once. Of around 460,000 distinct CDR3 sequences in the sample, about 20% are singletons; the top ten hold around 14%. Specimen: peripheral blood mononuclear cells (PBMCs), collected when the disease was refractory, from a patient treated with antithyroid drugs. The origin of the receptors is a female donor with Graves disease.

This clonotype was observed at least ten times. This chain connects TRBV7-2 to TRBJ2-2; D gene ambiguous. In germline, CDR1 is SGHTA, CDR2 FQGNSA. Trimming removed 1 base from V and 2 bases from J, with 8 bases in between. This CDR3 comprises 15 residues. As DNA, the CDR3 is TGTGCCAGCAGCTTAGTGGGCACCAACACCGGGGAGCTGTTTTTT. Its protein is CASSLVGTNTGELFF.

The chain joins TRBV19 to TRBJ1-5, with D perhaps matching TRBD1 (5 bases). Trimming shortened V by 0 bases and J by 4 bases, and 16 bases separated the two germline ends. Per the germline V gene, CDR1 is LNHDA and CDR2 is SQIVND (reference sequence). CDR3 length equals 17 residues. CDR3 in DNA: TGTGCCAGTAGTATAGATCACGGCAGGGCATCAAATCAGCCCCAGCATTTT. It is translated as CASSIDHGRASNQPQHF.

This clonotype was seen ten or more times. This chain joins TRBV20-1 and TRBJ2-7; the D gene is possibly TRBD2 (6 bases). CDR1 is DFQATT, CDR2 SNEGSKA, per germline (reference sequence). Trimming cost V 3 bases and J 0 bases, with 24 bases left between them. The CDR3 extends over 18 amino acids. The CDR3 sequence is CSASGMPGAGPSSYEQYF. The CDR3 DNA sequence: TGCAGTGCTAGTGGAATGCCGGGAGCGGGCCCAAGCTCCTACGAGCAGTACTTC.

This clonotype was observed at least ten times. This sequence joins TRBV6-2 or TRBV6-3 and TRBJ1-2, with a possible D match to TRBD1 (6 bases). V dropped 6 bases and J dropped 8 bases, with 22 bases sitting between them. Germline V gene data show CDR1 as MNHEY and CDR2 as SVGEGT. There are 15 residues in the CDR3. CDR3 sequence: CASRRGSGRIVGYTF. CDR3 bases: TGTGCCAGCAGGAGGGGGTCGGGACGGATAGTAGGCTACACCTTC.

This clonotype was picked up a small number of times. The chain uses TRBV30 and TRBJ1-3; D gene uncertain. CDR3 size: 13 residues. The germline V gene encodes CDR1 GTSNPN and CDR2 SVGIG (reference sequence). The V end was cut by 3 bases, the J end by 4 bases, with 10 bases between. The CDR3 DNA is TGTGCCTGGAGCATGGAAGAGGGAAACACCATATATTTT. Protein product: CAWSMEEGNTIYF.

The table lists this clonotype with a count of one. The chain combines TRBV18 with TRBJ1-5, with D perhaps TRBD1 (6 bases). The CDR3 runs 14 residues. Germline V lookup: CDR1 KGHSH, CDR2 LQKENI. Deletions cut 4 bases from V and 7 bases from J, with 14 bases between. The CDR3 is CASSQGEGEQPQHF. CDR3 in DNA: TGTGCCAGCTCACAGGGGGAAGGTGAACAGCCCCAGCATTTT.

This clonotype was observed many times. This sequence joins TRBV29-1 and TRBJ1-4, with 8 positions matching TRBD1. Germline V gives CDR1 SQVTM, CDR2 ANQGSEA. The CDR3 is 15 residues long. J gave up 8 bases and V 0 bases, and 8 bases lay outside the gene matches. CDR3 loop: CSVEDRAGGREKLFF. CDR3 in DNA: TGCAGCGTTGAAGATCGCGCAGGGGGCCGGGAAAAACTGTTTTTT. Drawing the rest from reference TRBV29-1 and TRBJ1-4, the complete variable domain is SAVISQKPSRDICQRGTSLTIQCQVDSQVTMMFWYRQQPGQSLTLIATANQGSEATYESGFVIDKFPISRPNLTFSTLTVSNMSPEDSSIYLCSVEDRAGGREKLFFGSGTQLSVL.

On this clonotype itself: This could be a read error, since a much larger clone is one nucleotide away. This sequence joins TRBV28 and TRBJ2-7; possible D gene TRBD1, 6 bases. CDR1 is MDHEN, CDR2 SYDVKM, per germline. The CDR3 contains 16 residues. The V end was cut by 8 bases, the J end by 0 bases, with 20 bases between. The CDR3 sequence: CASGGTGAGVSYEQYF. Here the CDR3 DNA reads TGTGCCAGCGGGGGAACCGGGGCAGGGGTCTCCTACGAGCAGTACTTC. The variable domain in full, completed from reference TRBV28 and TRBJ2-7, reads DVKVTQSSRYLVKRTGEKVFLECVQDMDHENMFWYRQDPGLGLRLIYFSYDVKMKEKGDIPEGYSVSREKKERFSLILESASTNQTSMYLCASGGTGAGVSYEQYFGPGTRLTVT.

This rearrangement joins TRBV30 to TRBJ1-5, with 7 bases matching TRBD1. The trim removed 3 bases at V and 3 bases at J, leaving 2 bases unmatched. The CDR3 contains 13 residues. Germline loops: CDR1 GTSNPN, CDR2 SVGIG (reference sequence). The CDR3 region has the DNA TGTGCCTGGAGGACAGGGTACAATCAGCCCCAGCATTTT. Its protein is CAWRTGYNQPQHF.

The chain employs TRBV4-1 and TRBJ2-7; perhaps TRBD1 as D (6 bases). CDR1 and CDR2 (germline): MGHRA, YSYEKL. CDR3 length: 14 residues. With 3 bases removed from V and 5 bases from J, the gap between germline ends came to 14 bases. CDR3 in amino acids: CASSHSQGSNEQYF. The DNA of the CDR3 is TGCGCCAGCAGCCACTCACAGGGTTCCAACGAGCAGTACTTC.

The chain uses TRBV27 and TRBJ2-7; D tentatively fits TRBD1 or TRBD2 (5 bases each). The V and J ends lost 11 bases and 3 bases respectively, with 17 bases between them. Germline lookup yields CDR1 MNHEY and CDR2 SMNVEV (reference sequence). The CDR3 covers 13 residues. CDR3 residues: CACRRDANYEQYF. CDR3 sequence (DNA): TGTGCCTGCCGAAGGGACGCTAACTACGAGCAGTACTTC.

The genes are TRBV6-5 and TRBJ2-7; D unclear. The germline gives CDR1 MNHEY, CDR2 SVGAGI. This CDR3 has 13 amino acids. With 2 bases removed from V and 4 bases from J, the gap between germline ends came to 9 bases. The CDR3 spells CASSYAAEYEQYF. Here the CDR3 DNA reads TGTGCCAGCAGTTACGCGGCAGAGTACGAGCAGTACTTC.

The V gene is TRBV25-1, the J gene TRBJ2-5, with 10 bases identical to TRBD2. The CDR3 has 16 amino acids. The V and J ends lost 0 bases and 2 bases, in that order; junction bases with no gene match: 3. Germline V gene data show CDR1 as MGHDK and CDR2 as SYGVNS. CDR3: CASSEYISGGQETQYF. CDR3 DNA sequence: TGTGCCAGCAGTGAATATATTAGCGGGGGGCAAGAGACCCAGTACTTC.

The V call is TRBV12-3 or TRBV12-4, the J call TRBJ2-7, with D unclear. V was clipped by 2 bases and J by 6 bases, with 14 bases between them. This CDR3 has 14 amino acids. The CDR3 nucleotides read TGTGCCAGCAGTTTACCCCCCGGAGTTAGCGAGCAGTACTTC. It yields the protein CASSLPPGVSEQYF.

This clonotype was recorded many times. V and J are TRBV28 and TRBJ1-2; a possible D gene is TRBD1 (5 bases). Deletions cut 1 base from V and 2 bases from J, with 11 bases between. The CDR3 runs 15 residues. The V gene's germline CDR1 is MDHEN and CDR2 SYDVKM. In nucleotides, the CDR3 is TGTGCCAGCAGTTTATTTGGGGGAGGGAACTATGGCTACACCTTC. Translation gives CASSLFGGGNYGYTF.

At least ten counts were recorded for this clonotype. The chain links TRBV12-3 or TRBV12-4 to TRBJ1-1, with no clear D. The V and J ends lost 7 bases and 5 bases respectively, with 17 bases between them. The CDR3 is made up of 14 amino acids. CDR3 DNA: TGTGCCAGCACCCTAATGCGGGTGGTGACTGAAGCTTTCTTT. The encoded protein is CASTLMRVVTEAFF.

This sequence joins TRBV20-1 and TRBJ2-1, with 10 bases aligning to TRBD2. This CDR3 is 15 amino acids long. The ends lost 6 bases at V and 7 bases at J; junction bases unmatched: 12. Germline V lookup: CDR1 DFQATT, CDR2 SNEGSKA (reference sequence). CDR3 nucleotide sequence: TGCAGTGCCCGTTCTGAGCGGGGGGGCAGGAATGAGCAGTTCTTC. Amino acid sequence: CSARSERGGRNEQFF.

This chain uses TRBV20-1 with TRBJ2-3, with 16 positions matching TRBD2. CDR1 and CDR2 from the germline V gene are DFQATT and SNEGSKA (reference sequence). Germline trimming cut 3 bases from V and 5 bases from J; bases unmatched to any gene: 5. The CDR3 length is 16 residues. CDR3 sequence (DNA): TGCAGTGCTAGGGGACTAGCGGGGGGGCCGGGAGATACGCAGTATTTT. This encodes CSARGLAGGPGDTQYF.

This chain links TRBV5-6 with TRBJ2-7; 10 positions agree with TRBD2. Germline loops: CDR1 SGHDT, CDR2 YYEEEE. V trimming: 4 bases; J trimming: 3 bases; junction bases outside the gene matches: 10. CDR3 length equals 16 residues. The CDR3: CASSRWLAGELYEQYF. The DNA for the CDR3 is TGTGCCAGCAGCCGGTGGCTAGCGGGGGAACTCTACGAGCAGTACTTC.

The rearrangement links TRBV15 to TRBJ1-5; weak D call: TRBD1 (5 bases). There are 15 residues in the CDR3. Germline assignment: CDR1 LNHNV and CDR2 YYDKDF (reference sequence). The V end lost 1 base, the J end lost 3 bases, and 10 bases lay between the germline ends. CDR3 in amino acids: CATSRATGANQPQHF. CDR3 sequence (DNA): TGTGCCACCAGCAGAGCAACAGGAGCCAATCAGCCCCAGCATTTT.